These 23 T cell receptor beta chains came from one sample sequenced in a study of cytomegalovirus exposure and HLA in healthy donors. 60 Vbeta and 13 Jbeta primers were used in PCR. Method: immunoSEQ multiplex PCR; TCRdb's copy keeps in-frame clones and lacks some. This table has fewer than 100,000 clones, 7.5% to 8.5% appearing once. Sequencing was done on a sample of PBMCs. The receptors were sampled from a man aged 50-60 years in good health and CMV-seronegative.

The chain links TRBV20-1 to TRBJ2-1; D gene uncertain. Germline-derived CDR1 and CDR2 are DFQATT and SNEGSKA (reference sequence). The CDR3 spans 11 residues. Trimming stripped 3 bases from V and 8 bases from J, with 8 bases between. The CDR3 sequence is CSASLGHEQFF. CDR3 DNA sequence: TGCAGTGCTAGCCTGGGCCATGAGCAGTTCTTC.

This clone showed up just a few times. The chain carries TRBV7-2 and TRBJ2-3, with D perhaps TRBD2 (6 bases). V was pared by 5 bases and J by 10 bases, with 13 bases between. Looked up from germline, CDR1 is SGHTA and CDR2 is FQGNSA. This CDR3 region has 12 residues. The CDR3: CASSHGAGPQYF. In DNA form, the CDR3 reads TGTGCCAGCAGCCATGGAGCGGGTCCGCAGTATTTT.

The sample holds a few counts of this clone. The chain uses TRBV7-8 and TRBJ1-4; D is uncertain. V dropped 4 bases and J dropped 9 bases, with 9 bases sitting between them. Looked up from germline, CDR1 is SGHVS and CDR2 is FQNEAQ. This CDR3 region has 12 residues. This chain's CDR3 is CASSSLEKKLFF. The CDR3 region has the DNA TGTGCCAGCAGCTCCCTAGAGAAAAAACTGTTTTTT. Full variable domain (rest looked up from reference TRBV7-8 and TRBJ1-4): GAGVSQSPRYKVAKRGQDVALRCDPISGHVSLFWYQQALGQGPEFLTYFQNEAQLDKSGLPSDRFFAERPEGSVSTLKIQRTQQEDSAVYLCASSSLEKKLFFGSGTQLSVL.

This clone was observed a few times. The chain recombines TRBV5-4 with TRBJ2-5, with D perhaps matching TRBD2 (5 bases). The germline V and J ends were trimmed by 0 bases and 2 bases, with 11 bases remaining between them. There are 15 residues in the CDR3. Germline CDR1 reads SGHNT; CDR2 reads YYREEE (reference sequence). Here the CDR3 reads CASSLAGRTQETQYF. Here the CDR3 DNA reads TGTGCCAGCAGCTTGGCGGGTAGGACTCAAGAGACCCAGTACTTC. The full variable domain, its missing parts supplied by reference TRBV5-4 and TRBJ2-5, is ETGVTQSPTHLIKTRGQQVTLRCSSQSGHNTVSWYQQALGQGPQFIFQYYREEENGRGNFPPRFSGLQFPNYSSELNVNALELDDSALYLCASSLAGRTQETQYFGPGTRLLVL.

This rearrangement joins TRBV6-6 to TRBJ2-5; TRBD1 matches at 7 bases. The CDR3 runs to 14 residues. J gave up 5 bases and V 4 bases, and 7 bases lay outside the gene matches. Germline CDR1 reads MNHNY; CDR2 reads SVGAGI (reference sequence). The CDR3 coding sequence is TGTGCCAGCAGTTTCACAGGGGTGAGGGAGACCCAGTACTTC. Translation: CASSFTGVRETQYF.

The V and J genes are TRBV6-5 and TRBJ1-1; 7 positions match TRBD1. CDR1 and CDR2 from the germline V gene are MNHEY and SVGAGI. This CDR3 contains 13 residues. Trimming cost V 5 bases and J 4 bases; bases outside gene matches: 4. The CDR3 region is CASSETGRTEAFF. DNA for the CDR3: TGTGCCAGCAGTGAGACAGGGCGCACTGAAGCTTTCTTT.

The V call is TRBV4-1, the J call TRBJ1-5; 7 positions match TRBD1. Germline CDR1 is MGHRA and CDR2 is YSYEKL. The CDR3 spans 14 residues. The ends lost 4 bases at V and 6 bases at J; junction bases unmatched: 6. CDR3: CASSPLTGRQPQHF. The CDR3 bases are TGCGCCAGCAGCCCTTTGACAGGGCGTCAGCCCCAGCATTTT.

There are a few counts of this clone. V gene TRBV7-6 combines with J gene TRBJ2-6; possible D gene TRBD1, 6 bases. The CDR3 runs 17 residues. V was clipped by 7 bases and J by 0 bases, with 16 bases between them. Germline-derived CDR1 and CDR2 are SGHVS and FNYEAQ. CDR3 DNA sequence: TGTGCCAGCAAAAGCCCACGAGGGGGCTCTGGGGCCAACGTCCTGACTTTC. As protein: CASKSPRGGSGANVLTF.

This sequence joins TRBV6-6 and TRBJ1-1, with unresolved D. Trimming stripped 0 bases from V and 2 bases from J, with 7 bases between. The CDR3 totals 14 residues. Germline V gene data show CDR1 as MNHNY and CDR2 as SVGAGI (reference sequence). The CDR3 nucleotides read TGTGCCAGCAGTTACTCGGCAATTAACACTGAAGCTTTCTTT. It encodes CASSYSAINTEAFF.

The gene calls are TRBV29-1 and TRBJ1-2; 7 bases agree with TRBD1. Germline CDR1 SQVTM, CDR2 ANQGSEA. The CDR3 runs 13 residues. V was clipped by 3 bases and J by 4 bases; unmatched bases: 5. CDR3 bases: TGCAGCGTTGAGAGACAGGGACCCTATGGCTACACCTTC. It encodes CSVERQGPYGYTF.

This clone occurred a few times. The gene calls are TRBV7-2 and TRBJ1-5; maybe TRBD1 (5 bases). Trimming left V 1 base short and J 9 bases short, with 16 bases between. Germline CDR1 SGHTA, CDR2 FQGNSA. The CDR3 has 15 amino acids. The CDR3 nucleotides are TGTGCCAGCAGCTTAGGACCGGGGGGAGTAATGCCCCAGCATTTT. Residues: CASSLGPGGVMPQHF.

The chain employs TRBV18 and TRBJ1-4, with 9 bases lining up with TRBD1. Trimming took 3 bases from V and 5 from J; bases not matched to a gene: 7. The CDR3 is 16 amino acids. From germline, CDR1 is KGHSH and CDR2 LQKENI. The CDR3, as DNA: TGTGCCAGCTCACCCCCCGGACAGGGGAGGAATGAAAAACTGTTTTTT. This translates into CASSPPGQGRNEKLFF.

This clone was seen more than once but under ten times. The J gene is TRBJ1-5, the V gene TRBV28; possibly TRBD1 for D (6 bases). Looked up from germline, CDR1 is MDHEN and CDR2 is SYDVKM. There are 17 residues in the CDR3. The V end was cut by 2 bases, the J end by 0 bases, with 14 bases between. The CDR3 region has the DNA TGTGCCAGCAGTTTAGCCAGGGGCGCGGATAGCAATCAGCCCCAGCATTTT. Translating gives CASSLARGADSNQPQHF. The full variable domain, completed using reference TRBV28 and TRBJ1-5, is DVKVTQSSRYLVKRTGEKVFLECVQDMDHENMFWYRQDPGLGLRLIYFSYDVKMKEKGDIPEGYSVSREKKERFSLILESASTNQTSMYLCASSLARGADSNQPQHFGDGTRLSIL.

In the case of this clone: The junction departs from germline at one end; a sequencing error may be responsible. The rearrangement links TRBV28 to TRBJ2-1; 12 bases are shared with TRBD2. The CDR3 contains 16 residues. Germline V gene data show CDR1 as MDHEN and CDR2 as SYDVKM. The CDR3 nucleotides read TGTGCCAGCAGCTTATTGACTAGCGGGAGTGGCAATGAGCAGTTCTTC. This gives the protein CASSLLTSGSGNEQFF.

The rearrangement joins TRBV5-6 to TRBJ2-3; D perhaps matches TRBD2 (6 bases). V was pared by 2 bases and J by 1 base, with 14 bases between. The CDR3 length is 16 residues. Germline V gene data show CDR1 as SGHDT and CDR2 as YYEEEE. The CDR3 loop reads CASSFLGTGGTDTQYF. In DNA, the CDR3 is TGTGCCAGCAGCTTCCTCGGGACGGGAGGCACAGATACGCAGTATTTT.

The rearrangement links TRBV11-3 to TRBJ2-1; D is perhaps TRBD2 (6 bases). V dropped 3 bases and J dropped 4 bases, with 10 bases sitting between them. CDR1 and CDR2 from the germline V gene are SGHNT and YENEEA. CDR3 size: 14 residues. CDR3 protein: CASSLGRRYNEQFF. The CDR3 nucleotides are TGTGCCAGCAGCTTGGGGAGGCGTTACAATGAGCAGTTCTTC.

This clone was seen only a few times. The V gene is TRBV18, the J gene TRBJ2-7; TRBD1 might be the D (6 bases). Looked up from germline, CDR1 is KGHSH and CDR2 is LQKENI. V was pared by 6 bases and J by 4 bases, with 19 bases between. The CDR3 runs to 15 residues. The CDR3 loop is CASSLDSGQLYEQYF. The CDR3 bases are TGTGCCAGCTCCCTTGATTCAGGACAGCTTTACGAGCAGTACTTC. The full variable domain, completed using reference TRBV18 and TRBJ2-7, is NAGVMQNPRHLVRRRGQEARLRCSPMKGHSHVYWYRQLPEEGLKFMVYLQKENIIDESGMPKERFSAEFPKEGPSILRIQQVVRGDSAAYFCASSLDSGQLYEQYFGPGTRLTVT.

This clone was observed a handful of times. This chain connects TRBV6-1 to TRBJ2-7; the match to TRBD2 covers 7 bases. J gave up 5 bases and V 1 base, and 8 bases lay outside the gene matches. The CDR3 runs 15 residues. Germline loops: CDR1 MNHNS, CDR2 SASEGT. The CDR3 bases are TGTGCCAGCAGTGAAGTAAGGCGGGAGTATAACGAGCAGTACTTC. Its translation is CASSEVRREYNEQYF.

This sequence joins TRBV28 and TRBJ2-3; 8 nucleotides agree with TRBD2. With V trimmed by 7 bases and J by 4 bases, 1 base remained unmatched. The CDR3 spans 12 residues. The V gene's germline CDR1 is MDHEN and CDR2 SYDVKM. The CDR3 reads CASKTSADTQYF. In DNA form, the CDR3 reads TGTGCCAGCAAGACTAGCGCAGATACGCAGTATTTT.

A few counts support this clone. The rearrangement uses TRBV29-1 and TRBJ2-7; the match to TRBD1 covers 7 bases. Germline V gives CDR1 SQVTM, CDR2 ANQGSEA. V lost 6 bases, J lost 10 bases, and 18 bases stayed unmatched. The CDR3 spans 14 residues. CDR3 residues: CSVRIVEQGTSQYF. CDR3 DNA sequence: TGCAGCGTCCGAATAGTTGAACAGGGGACCTCACAGTACTTC.

This clone was seen a few times. The J gene is TRBJ2-7, the V gene TRBV10-3, with 9 nucleotides matching TRBD1. CDR3 length: 15 amino acids. V was clipped by 7 bases and J by 3 bases; unmatched bases: 10. CDR1 ENHRY and CDR2 SYGVKD come from the germline V gene. CDR3 loop: CAITPGQGISYEQYF. The CDR3 region has the DNA TGTGCCATCACCCCGGGACAGGGAATAAGCTACGAGCAGTACTTC.

The chain links TRBV6-5 to TRBJ2-4; 9 bases are a match to TRBD1. The germline V gene encodes CDR1 MNHEY and CDR2 SVGAGI. The length of the CDR3 is 15 residues. J lost 8 bases, V lost 0 bases, and 5 bases had no gene match. The CDR3 is CASSYSKQGAYIQYF. DNA of the CDR3: TGTGCCAGCAGTTACTCGAAACAGGGGGCCTACATTCAGTACTTC.

The chain couples TRBV5-1 to TRBJ2-3, with 13 bases that match TRBD2. Per germline, CDR1 SGHRS and CDR2 YFSETQ. Trimming removed 6 bases from V and 2 bases from J; junction bases left unmatched: 6. This CDR3 has 16 residues. The CDR3 is CASTLTSGGITDTQYF. The CDR3 DNA reads as TGCGCCAGCACCCTGACTAGCGGGGGGATCACAGATACGCAGTATTTT.